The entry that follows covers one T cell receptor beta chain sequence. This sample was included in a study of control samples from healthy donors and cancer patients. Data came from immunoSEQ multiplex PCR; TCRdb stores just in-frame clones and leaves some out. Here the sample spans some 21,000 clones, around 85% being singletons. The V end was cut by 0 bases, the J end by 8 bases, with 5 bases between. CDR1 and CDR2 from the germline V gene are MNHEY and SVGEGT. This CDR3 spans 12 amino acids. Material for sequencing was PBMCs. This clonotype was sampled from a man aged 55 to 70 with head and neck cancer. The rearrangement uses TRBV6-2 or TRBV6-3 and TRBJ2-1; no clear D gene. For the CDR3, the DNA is TGTGCCAGCAGTTACTCGACGGATGAGCAGTTCTTC. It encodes CASSYSTDEQFF.